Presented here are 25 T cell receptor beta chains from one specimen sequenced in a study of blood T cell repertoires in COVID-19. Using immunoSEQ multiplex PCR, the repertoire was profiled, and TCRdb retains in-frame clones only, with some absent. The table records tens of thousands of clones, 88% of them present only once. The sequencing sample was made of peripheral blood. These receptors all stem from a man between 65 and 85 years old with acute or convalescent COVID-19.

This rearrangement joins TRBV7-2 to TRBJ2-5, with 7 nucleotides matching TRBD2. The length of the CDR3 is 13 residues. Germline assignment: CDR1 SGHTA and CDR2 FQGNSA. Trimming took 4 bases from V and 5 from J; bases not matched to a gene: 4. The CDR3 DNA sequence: TGTGCCAGCAGCTACGGGGGGAGTGAGACCCAGTACTTC. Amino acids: CASSYGGSETQYF.

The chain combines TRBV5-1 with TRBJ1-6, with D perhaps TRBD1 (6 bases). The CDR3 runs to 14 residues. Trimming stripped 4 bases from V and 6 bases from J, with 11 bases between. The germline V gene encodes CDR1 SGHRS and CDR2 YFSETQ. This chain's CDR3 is CASSPGQSNSPLHF. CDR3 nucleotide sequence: TGCGCCAGCAGCCCGGGACAATCTAATTCACCCCTCCACTTT.

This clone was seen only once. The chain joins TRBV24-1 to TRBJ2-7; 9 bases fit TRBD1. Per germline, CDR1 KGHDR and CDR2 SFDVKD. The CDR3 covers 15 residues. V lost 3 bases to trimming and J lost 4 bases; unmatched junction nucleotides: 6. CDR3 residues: CATSDRTGDDYEQYF. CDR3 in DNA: TGTGCCACCAGTGATCGGACAGGGGACGATTACGAGCAGTACTTC.

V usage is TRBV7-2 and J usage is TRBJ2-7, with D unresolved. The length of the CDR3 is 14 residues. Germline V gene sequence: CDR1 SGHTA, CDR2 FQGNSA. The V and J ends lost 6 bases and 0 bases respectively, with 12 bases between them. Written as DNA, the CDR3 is TGTGCCAGCAGGCTCCAACCTAGCTCCTACGAGCAGTACTTC. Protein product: CASRLQPSSYEQYF.

DNA of the CDR3: TGCGCCAGCAGTCAGGGGGCCTTTTTCCCGCCTTACAATGAGCAGTTCTTC. It encodes CASSQGAFFPPYNEQFF. The V gene is TRBV23-1, the J gene TRBJ2-1; TRBD1 might be the D (6 bases). TRBV23-1 is sorted into the ORF group, with uncertain function. Trimming removed 3 bases from V and 4 bases from J, with 19 bases in between. This CDR3 region has 17 residues.

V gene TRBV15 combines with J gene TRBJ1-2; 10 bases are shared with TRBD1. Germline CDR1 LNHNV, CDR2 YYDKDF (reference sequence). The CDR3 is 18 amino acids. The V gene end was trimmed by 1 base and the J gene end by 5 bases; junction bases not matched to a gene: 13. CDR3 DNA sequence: TGTGCCACCAGCAGAGGAGGGACAGGGGCTCTGGATTCATATGGCTACACCTTC. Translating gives CATSRGGTGALDSYGYTF.

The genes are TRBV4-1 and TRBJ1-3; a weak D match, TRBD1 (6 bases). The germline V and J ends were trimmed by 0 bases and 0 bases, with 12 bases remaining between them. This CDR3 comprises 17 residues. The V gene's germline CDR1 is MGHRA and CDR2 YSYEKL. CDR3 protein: CASSQDLQGRSGNTIYF. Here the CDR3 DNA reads TGCGCCAGCAGCCAAGATCTACAGGGACGCTCTGGAAACACCATATATTTT.

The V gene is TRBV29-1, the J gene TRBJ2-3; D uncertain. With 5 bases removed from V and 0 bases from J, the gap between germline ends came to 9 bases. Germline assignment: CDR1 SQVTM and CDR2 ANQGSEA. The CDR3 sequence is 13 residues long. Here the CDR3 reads CSVRLTSTDTQYF. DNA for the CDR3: TGCAGCGTTAGACTTACTAGCACAGATACGCAGTATTTT.

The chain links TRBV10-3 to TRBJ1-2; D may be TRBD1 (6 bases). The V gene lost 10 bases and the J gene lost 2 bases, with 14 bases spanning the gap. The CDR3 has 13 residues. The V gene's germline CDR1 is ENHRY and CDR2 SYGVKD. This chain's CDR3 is CASGGGANYGYTF. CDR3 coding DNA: TGTGCCAGCGGCGGGGGGGCGAACTATGGCTACACCTTC.

The CDR3 sequence: CASSSTGLATNEQFF. CDR3 nucleotides: TGTGCCAGCAGTTCAACCGGACTAGCAACCAATGAGCAGTTCTTC. The genes are TRBV6-2 or TRBV6-3 and TRBJ2-1; 8 bases are shared with TRBD2. V dropped 4 bases and J dropped 6; count of bases not matched to a gene: 8. The germline V gene encodes CDR1 MNHEY and CDR2 SVGEGT. The CDR3 sequence is 15 residues long.

This CDR3 is CASSLDRGSIWAFF. The CDR3 DNA reads as TGTGCCAGCAGCTTGGATCGCGGAAGTATATGGGCTTTCTTT. V and J are TRBV5-4 and TRBJ1-1, with no clear D. CDR3 length: 14 amino acids. V was trimmed by 0 bases and J by 11 bases, leaving 17 bases between them. Germline V gene sequence: CDR1 SGHNT, CDR2 YYREEE (reference sequence).

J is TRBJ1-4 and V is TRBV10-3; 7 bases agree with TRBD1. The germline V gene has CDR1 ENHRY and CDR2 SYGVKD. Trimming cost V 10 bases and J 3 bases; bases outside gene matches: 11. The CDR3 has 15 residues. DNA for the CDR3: TGTGCCAGCAAACAAACAGGGGCAGCTAATGAAAAACTGTTTTTT. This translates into CASKQTGAANEKLFF.

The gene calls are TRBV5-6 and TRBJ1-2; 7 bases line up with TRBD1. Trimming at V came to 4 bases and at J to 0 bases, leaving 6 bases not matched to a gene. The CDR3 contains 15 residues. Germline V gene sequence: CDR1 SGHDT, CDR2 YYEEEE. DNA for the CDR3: TGTGCCAGCAGCATGGGACAGTTAGCTAACTATGGCTACACCTTC. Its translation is CASSMGQLANYGYTF.

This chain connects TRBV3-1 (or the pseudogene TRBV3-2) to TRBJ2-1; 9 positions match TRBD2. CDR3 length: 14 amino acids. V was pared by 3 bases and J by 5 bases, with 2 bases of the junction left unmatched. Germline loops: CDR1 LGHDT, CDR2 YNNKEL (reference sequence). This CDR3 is CASSQTSGHNEQFF. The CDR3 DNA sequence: TGTGCCAGCAGCCAGACTAGCGGTCACAATGAGCAGTTCTTC.

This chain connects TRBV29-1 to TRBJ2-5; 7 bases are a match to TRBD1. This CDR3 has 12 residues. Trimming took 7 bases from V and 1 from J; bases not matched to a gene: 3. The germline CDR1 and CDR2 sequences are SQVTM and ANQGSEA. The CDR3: CSGGTAQETQYF. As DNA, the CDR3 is TGCAGCGGGGGGACAGCCCAAGAGACCCAGTACTTC.

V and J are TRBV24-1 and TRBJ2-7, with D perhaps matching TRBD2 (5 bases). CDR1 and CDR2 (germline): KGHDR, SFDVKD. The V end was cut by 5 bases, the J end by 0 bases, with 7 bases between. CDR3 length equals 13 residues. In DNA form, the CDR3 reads TGTGCCACCAGTGGAGGGCACTCCTACGAGCAGTACTTC. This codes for CATSGGHSYEQYF.

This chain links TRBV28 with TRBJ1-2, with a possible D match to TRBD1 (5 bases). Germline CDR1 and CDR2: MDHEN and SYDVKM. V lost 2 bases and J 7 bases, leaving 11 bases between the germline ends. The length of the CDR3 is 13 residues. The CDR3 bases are TGTGCCAGCAGTTTACAGGGAAGTAGTGGCTACACCTTC. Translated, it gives CASSLQGSSGYTF.

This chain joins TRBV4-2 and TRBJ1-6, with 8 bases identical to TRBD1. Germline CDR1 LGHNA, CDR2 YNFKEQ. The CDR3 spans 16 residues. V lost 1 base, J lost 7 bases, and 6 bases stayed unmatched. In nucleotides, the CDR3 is TGTGCCAGCAGCCAAGGGGGACAGGCCTTAAATTCACCCCTCCACTTT. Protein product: CASSQGGQALNSPLHF.

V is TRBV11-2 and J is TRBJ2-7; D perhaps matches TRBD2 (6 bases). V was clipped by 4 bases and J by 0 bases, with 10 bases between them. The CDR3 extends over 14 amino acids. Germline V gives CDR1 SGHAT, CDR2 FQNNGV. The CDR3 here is CASSSSGASYEQYF. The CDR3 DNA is TGTGCCAGCAGCTCATCGGGAGCCTCCTACGAGCAGTACTTC.

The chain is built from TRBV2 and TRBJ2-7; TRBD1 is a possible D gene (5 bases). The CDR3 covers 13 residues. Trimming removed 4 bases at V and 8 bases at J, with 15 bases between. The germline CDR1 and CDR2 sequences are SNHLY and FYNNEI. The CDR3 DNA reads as TGTGCCAGCAGTGGAACAACAGGTTTTCAGCAGTACTTC. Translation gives CASSGTTGFQQYF.

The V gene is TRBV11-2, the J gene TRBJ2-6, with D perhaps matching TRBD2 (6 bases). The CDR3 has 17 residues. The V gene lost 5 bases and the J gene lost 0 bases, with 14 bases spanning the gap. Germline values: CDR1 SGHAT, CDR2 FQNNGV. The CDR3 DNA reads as TGTGCCAGCAGCAAGACTAGTATTGGCTCTGGGGCCAACGTCCTGACTTTC. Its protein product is CASSKTSIGSGANVLTF.

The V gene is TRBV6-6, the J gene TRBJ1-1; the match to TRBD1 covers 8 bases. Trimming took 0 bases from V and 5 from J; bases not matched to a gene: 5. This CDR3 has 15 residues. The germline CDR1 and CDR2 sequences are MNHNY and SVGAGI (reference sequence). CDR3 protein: CASSYSNRGETEAFF. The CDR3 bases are TGTGCCAGCAGTTACTCGAACAGGGGGGAAACTGAAGCTTTCTTT.

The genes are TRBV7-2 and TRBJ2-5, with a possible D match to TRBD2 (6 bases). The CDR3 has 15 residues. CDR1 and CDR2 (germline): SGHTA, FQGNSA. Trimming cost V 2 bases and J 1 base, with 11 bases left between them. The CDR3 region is CASSLQVGGQETQYF. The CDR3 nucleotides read TGTGCCAGCAGCTTACAGGTGGGGGGCCAAGAGACCCAGTACTTC. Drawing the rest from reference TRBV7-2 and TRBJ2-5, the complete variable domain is GAGVSQSPSNKVTEKGKDVELRCDPISGHTALYWYRQSLGQGLEFLIYFQGNSAPDKSGLPSDRFSAERTGGSVSTLTIQRTQQEDSAVYLCASSLQVGGQETQYFGPGTRLLVL.

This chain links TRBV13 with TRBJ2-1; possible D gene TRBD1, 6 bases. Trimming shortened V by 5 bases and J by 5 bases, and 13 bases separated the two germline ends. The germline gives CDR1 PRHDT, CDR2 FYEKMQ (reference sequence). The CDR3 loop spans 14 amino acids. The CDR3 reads CASSHVGAHNEQFF. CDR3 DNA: TGTGCCAGCAGCCACGTGGGGGCGCACAATGAGCAGTTCTTC.

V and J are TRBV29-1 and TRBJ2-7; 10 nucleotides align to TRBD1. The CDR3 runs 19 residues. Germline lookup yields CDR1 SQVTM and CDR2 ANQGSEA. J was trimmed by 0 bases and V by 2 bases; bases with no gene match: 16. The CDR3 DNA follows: TGCAGCGTTGAAACCCGGGGGACAGGGGCTTTCCCCGGCTCCTACGAGCAGTACTTC. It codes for CSVETRGTGAFPGSYEQYF.